Listed below are T cell receptor beta chains from one sample, sequenced in a study of response to subunit inactivated influenza vaccine. A single record per CDR3 protein comes from TCRdb applying MiXCR to the RT-PCR reads. The repertoire holds roughly 630,000 distinct CDR3 sequences, about 15% seen once, with 7.5% to 8% in the top ten. The sample was PBMCs from blood, taken less than 15 days before vaccination. The source of these receptors is a man aged 50-60 years who received an inactivated influenza vaccine. CDR3s include the opening cysteine and the closing phenylalanine or tryptophan. A D gene is named only where the DNA matches it firmly. A clone size is listed for some rows: how often the clone was seen (once, few, many), or a class if it is expanded.

V gene	D gene	J gene	clone size	CDR3 DNA	CDR3 protein
TRBV5-1	.	TRBJ2-6	.	TGCGCCAGCAGCTCACACGGCTCTGGGGCCAACGTCCTGAATTTC	CASSSHGSGANVLNF
TRBV6-1	.	TRBJ1-1	few	TGTGCCAGCAGACGGGACACGGATTTTAACACTGAAGCTTTCTTT	CASRRDTDFNTEAFF
TRBV4-2	.	TRBJ2-1	.	TGTGCCAGCAGCCAAAGGCCTTACAATGAGCAGTTCTTC	CASSQRPYNEQFF
TRBV10-3	TRBD2	TRBJ2-1	few	TGTGCCATCAGTGACGGGGGGGGGCGCAGTCTCAATGAGCAGTTCTTC	CAISDGGGRSLNEQFF
TRBV19	TRBD1	TRBJ1-1	few	TGTGCCAGTGGGAGGACAGGGAAGACTGAAGCTTTCTTT	CASGRTGKTEAFF
TRBV12-3/TRBV12-4	.	TRBJ2-1	.	TGTGCCAGCAGTGCAACGGACGATAATGAGCAGTTCTTC	CASSATDDNEQFF
TRBV7-8	.	TRBJ2-1	few	TGTGCCAGCAGCTTAGGAATAGGCGGCAACAATGAGCAGTTCTTC	CASSLGIGGNNEQFF
TRBV4-3	.	TRBJ1-2	.	TGCGCCAGCAGCCAAGCCTCGGACTATGGCTACACCTTC	CASSQASDYGYTF
TRBV7-9	TRBD1	TRBJ1-5	many	TGTGCCAGCAGCCTCTCCGACAGGGACCCTATGCCCCAGCATTTT	CASSLSDRDPMPQHF
TRBV4-3	.	TRBJ1-4	.	TGCGCCAGCAGCCAAGAATTGCGGTCTAATGAAAAACTGTTTTTT	CASSQELRSNEKLFF
TRBV7-9	.	TRBJ2-2	.	TGTGCCAGCAGCCCCGGGACTTCGGCGAGGGACGGGGAGCTGTTTTTT	CASSPGTSARDGELFF
TRBV20-1	.	TRBJ2-7	.	TGCAGTGCTAGACAATCCGCCTACGAGCAGTACTTC	CSARQSAYEQYF
TRBV6-2/TRBV6-3	.	TRBJ2-7	many	TGTGCCAGCAGTTACTCGACACAGGACATCTCCTACGAGCAGTACTTC	CASSYSTQDISYEQYF
TRBV5-1	TRBD2	TRBJ2-7	many	TGCGCCAGCAGCGGAGCGGGAGAGTCCTACGAGCAGTACTTC	CASSGAGESYEQYF
TRBV12-3/TRBV12-4	.	TRBJ2-2	many	TGTGCCAGCAGTTTTGGGATTTCAGGCACCGGGGAGCTGTTTTTT	CASSFGISGTGELFF
TRBV20-1	.	TRBJ2-5	.	TGCAGTGCTCGAAGGTGGGGCAGGACCTACCAAGAGACCCAGTACTTC	CSARRWGRTYQETQYF
TRBV15	TRBD1	TRBJ1-5	many	TGTGCCACCAGCGGGGACAGGAACAATCAGCCCCAGCATTTT	CATSGDRNNQPQHF
TRBV12-3/TRBV12-4	.	TRBJ1-6	.	TGTGCCAGCAGTTGGTCGGGGGCACCTGGGGGGTCACCCCTCCACTTT	CASSWSGAPGGSPLHF
TRBV5-5	.	TRBJ2-7	many	TGTGCCAGCAGCTTCTACTCGGGCGATTACGAGCAGTACTTC	CASSFYSGDYEQYF